This is a list of T cell receptor beta chains from one sample in a study of blood T cell repertoires in COVID-19. TCRdb keeps only in-frame clones here, not all; method: immunoSEQ multiplex PCR. The table lists approximately 70,000 clones, 85% to 90% of them singletons. Sequenced input: peripheral blood. The receptors were gathered from an older man with active or convalescent COVID-19. The CDR3 runs from the conserved cysteine through the conserved F or W. The D gene is left open where the match is weak. Only part of the rows carry a size: once, few, many, or a class if the clone is expanded.

clone_size	d_call	j_call	v_call	cdr3_aa	cdr3_nt
once	TRBD1	TRBJ1-1	TRBV19	CASSLLRGREAFF	TGTGCCAGTAGTTTACTGAGGGGGCGAGAAGCTTTCTTT
NA	TRBD2	TRBJ2-5	TRBV9	CASSANRLAGWEETQYF	TGTGCCAGCAGCGCAAACCGACTAGCGGGTTGGGAAGAGACCCAGTACTTC
NA	NA	TRBJ2-7	TRBV20-1	CSARVNYEQYF	TGCAGTGCTAGAGTTAACTACGAGCAGTACTTC
NA	TRBD2	TRBJ2-7	TRBV15	CATRPGLAVYEQYF	TGTGCCACCAGACCGGGACTAGCGGTGTACGAGCAGTACTTC
NA	NA	TRBJ2-2	TRBV11-2	CASFRRTGELFF	TGTGCCAGCTTCAGGAGGACCGGGGAGCTGTTTTTT
NA	NA	TRBJ2-3	TRBV24-1	CATSEVVGGQQYF	TGTGCCACCAGTGAGGTCGTGGGAGGCCAACAGTATTTT
few	TRBD2	TRBJ2-1	TRBV19	CASSIELAGYNEQFF	TGTGCCAGTAGTATAGAACTAGCGGGGTACAATGAGCAGTTCTTC
few	NA	TRBJ2-7	TRBV5-4	CASSYLASEQYF	TGTGCCAGCAGCTACTTAGCGTCCGAGCAGTACTTC
NA	TRBD1	TRBJ2-1	TRBV7-2	CASSLAGQGFEQFF	TGTGCCAGCAGCTTAGCCGGACAGGGGTTTGAGCAGTTCTTC
once	NA	TRBJ1-2	TRBV9	CASSVGAGANYGYTF	TGTGCCAGCAGCGTAGGGGCGGGAGCTAACTATGGCTACACCTTC
few	NA	TRBJ1-2	TRBV6-1	CASSEQGSNYGYTF	TGTGCCAGCAGTGAACAGGGTTCAAACTATGGCTACACCTTC
NA	NA	TRBJ2-1	TRBV3-1/TRBV3-2	CASSLRTEANEQFF	TGTGCCAGCAGCCTTCGGACAGAGGCCAATGAGCAGTTCTTC
NA	NA	TRBJ2-2	TRBV12-3/TRBV12-4	CASRRNSGGELFF	TGTGCCAGCAGACGAAATTCGGGCGGGGAGCTGTTTTTT
NA	TRBD2	TRBJ2-7	TRBV27	CASSLSGLANYEQYF	TGTGCCAGCAGTTTATCCGGACTAGCGAACTACGAGCAGTACTTC
NA	NA	TRBJ1-2	TRBV18	CASSPNRDTGYTF	TGTGCCAGCTCACCTAACCGGGACACTGGCTACACCTTC
NA	NA	TRBJ2-3	TRBV7-9	CASSQTVPDTQYF	TGTGCCAGCAGCCAGACAGTCCCAGATACGCAGTATTTT
few	NA	TRBJ1-5	TRBV6-5	CASSPDSNQPQHF	TGTGCCAGCAGCCCAGATAGCAATCAGCCCCAGCATTTT
NA	TRBD2	TRBJ2-7	TRBV2	CASLREGRDYEQYF	TGTGCCAGCTTGCGGGAGGGCCGCGATTACGAGCAGTACTTC
few	NA	TRBJ2-7	TRBV3-1/TRBV3-2	CASSQGDYEQYF	TGTGCCAGCAGCCAAGGCGACTACGAGCAGTACTTC
NA	TRBD1	TRBJ2-7	TRBV24-1	CATSDPRTGSNEQYF	TGTGCCACCAGTGATCCCCGGACAGGGAGCAACGAGCAGTACTTC
NA	TRBD2	TRBJ2-2	TRBV7-9	CASSVPGLADTGELFF	TGTGCCAGCAGCGTTCCGGGACTAGCGGACACCGGGGAGCTGTTTTTT
NA	NA	TRBJ2-1	TRBV4-1	CASSPSPSGPYNEQFF	TGCGCCAGCAGCCCCTCGCCGAGCGGCCCCTACAATGAGCAGTTCTTC
NA	NA	TRBJ1-5	TRBV7-7	CASSLVRGQPQHF	TGTGCTAGCAGCTTAGTTCGGGGTCAGCCCCAGCATTTT
NA	NA	TRBJ1-1	TRBV11-2	CASSLFGATSTEAFF	TGTGCCAGCAGCTTATTTGGGGCTACGAGCACTGAAGCTTTCTTT
NA	NA	TRBJ1-2	TRBV7-2	CASSLGAAPLGYTF	TGTGCCAGCAGCTTAGGAGCGGCCCCTTTGGGCTACACCTTC
few	TRBD1	TRBJ2-7	TRBV19	CASSIDGTGSYEQYF	TGTGCCAGTAGTATAGATGGGACAGGCTCCTACGAGCAGTACTTC
NA	NA	TRBJ1-4	TRBV28	CASSLYRREGEKLFF	TGTGCCAGCAGTTTATACCGCAGGGAAGGCGAAAAACTGTTTTTT
NA	TRBD2	TRBJ2-2	TRBV4-2	CASSQEQREFTGELFF	TGTGCCAGCAGCCAAGAACAGCGGGAGTTTACCGGGGAGCTGTTTTTT
NA	TRBD1	TRBJ1-5	TRBV5-4	CASSLGTGNNQPQHF	TGTGCCAGCAGCTTGGGGACAGGTAACAATCAGCCCCAGCATTTT
NA	TRBD1	TRBJ2-7	TRBV30	CAWGDRATEQYF	TGTGCCTGGGGGGACAGGGCTACCGAGCAGTACTTC
NA	NA	TRBJ1-2	TRBV12-3/TRBV12-4	CASSFARAEVHF	TGTGCCAGCAGTTTCGCCAGGGCCGAAGTTCACTTC
once	NA	TRBJ2-1	TRBV6-5	CATYRRDLLSYEQFF	TGTGCCACTTACCGGAGGGACCTCTTATCCTATGAGCAGTTCTTC
NA	TRBD2	TRBJ2-1	TRBV5-4	CASRQTSGRAGEQFF	TGTGCCAGCAGGCAAACTAGCGGGAGGGCCGGTGAGCAGTTCTTC
NA	NA	TRBJ1-1	TRBV19	CASHRTGSEAFF	TGTGCCAGTCACAGGACCGGCTCTGAAGCTTTCTTT
NA	TRBD1	TRBJ1-2	TRBV19	CASSSSDRVAYGYTF	TGTGCCAGTAGTAGCTCGGACAGGGTGGCCTATGGCTACACCTTC
NA	TRBD2	TRBJ2-1	TRBV25-1	CASSKGLAGVNEQFF	TGTGCCAGCAGTAAGGGACTAGCGGGAGTTAATGAGCAGTTCTTC
NA	TRBD1	TRBJ2-1	TRBV5-5	CASSWGQGAHNEQFF	TGTGCCAGCAGCTGGGGACAGGGGGCCCACAATGAGCAGTTCTTC
NA	NA	TRBJ2-1	TRBV7-9	CASSSNNEQFF	TGTGCCAGCAGCTCTAACAATGAGCAGTTCTTC
NA	TRBD1	TRBJ2-5	TRBV19	CASSISDRYQETQYF	TGTGCCAGTAGTATCTCGGACAGGTACCAAGAGACCCAGTACTTC
NA	NA	TRBJ1-4	TRBV18	CASSPGQTDEKLFF	TGTGCCAGCTCGCCGGGACAAACCGATGAAAAACTGTTTTTT
NA	NA	TRBJ2-1	TRBV7-2	CASSLRTTEVNEQFF	TGTGCCAGCAGCTTACGGACTACCGAGGTCAATGAGCAGTTCTTC
once	NA	TRBJ2-1	TRBV15	CATSRVGGSGEQFF	TGTGCCACCAGCAGAGTTGGTGGGAGCGGCGAGCAGTTCTTC
NA	TRBD1	TRBJ2-5	TRBV7-2	CASSLQGAQETQYF	TGTGCCAGCAGCTTACAGGGGGCGCAAGAGACCCAGTACTTC
NA	NA	TRBJ1-1	TRBV2	CASTIQGNTEAFF	TGTGCCAGCACCATACAGGGGAACACTGAAGCTTTCTTT
once	NA	TRBJ2-7	TRBV2	CASSEVTYEQYF	TGTGCCAGCAGTGAAGTAACCTACGAGCAGTACTTC
NA	NA	TRBJ2-1	TRBV3-1/TRBV3-2	CASSSSSRAGLGEFF	TGTGCCAGCAGCTCGTCCTCTCGAGCTGGGCTCGGGGAGTTCTTC
NA	TRBD1	TRBJ1-2	TRBV24-1	CATSDPGTGNYGYTF	TGTGCCACCAGTGATCCCGGGACAGGGAACTATGGCTACACCTTC